A selection of T cell receptor beta chains follows, all from one sample in a study of T-cell reconstitution after alpha-beta-depleted transplantation in children. Each CDR3 protein is one row after TCRdb ran MiXCR on the PCR reads. Here the sample spans around 500,000 distinct CDR3 sequences, roughly 23% being singletons. Sample: PBMCs, mostly from graft donor cells, taken 360 days after TCRalphabeta/CD19-depleted stem cell transplant. Source of these receptors: a boy in the first two years of life who had a stem cell transplant for acute myeloid leukemia, so the T cells may come from the graft donor. The CDR3 runs from the conserved cysteine through the conserved F or W. D genes are given only for firm matches. Some rows mark clone size as missing; the rest say once, few, many or name a class of expanded clone.

j_call d_call v_call clone_size cdr3_nt cdr3_aa
TRBJ2-5 NA TRBV7-2 many TGTGCCAGCAGCTTCACAAGGAGCTCGGAGACCCAGTACTTC CASSFTRSSETQYF
TRBJ1-5 NA TRBV6-1 NA TGTGCCACCTGTATGGGGTCTGGTCAGCCCCAGCATTTT CATCMGSGQPQHF
TRBJ2-1 NA TRBV21-1 NA TGTGCCAGCAGCCCCTTCTACGGCAGGGAGGGCTACAATGAGCAGTTCTTC CASSPFYGREGYNEQFF
TRBJ2-2 NA TRBV7-7 NA TGTGCCAGCAGACAAGGGTCCGGGGAGCTGTTTTTT CASRQGSGELFF
TRBJ2-3 TRBD2 TRBV5-1 many TGCGCCAGCAGCTTGGCCGGGAGGACCACAGATACGCAGTATTTT CASSLAGRTTDTQYF
TRBJ1-5 NA TRBV29-1 few TGCAGCGTTGTAACTGATAGCAATCAGCCCCAGCATTTT CSVVTDSNQPQHF
TRBJ2-1 NA TRBV10-3 many TGTGCCATCAGCAAGAGCGATGAGCAGTTCTTC CAISKSDEQFF
TRBJ1-2 NA TRBV15 few TGTGCCACCAGCAGTAGGGACAATAACTATGGCTACACCTTC CATSSRDNNYGYTF
TRBJ2-3 TRBD1 TRBV7-9 few TGTGCCAGCAGCGAAGTAGACAGGGCGCACGCAGATACGCAGTATTTT CASSEVDRAHADTQYF
TRBJ1-6 NA TRBV6-5 many TGTGCCAGCAGTTACTCGGTTCGCGTAAGCGACTCACCCCTCCACTTT CASSYSVRVSDSPLHF
TRBJ2-7 NA TRBV20-1 NA TGCAGTGCTAGATTATTACAGGGCTACGAGCAGTACTTC CSARLLQGYEQYF
TRBJ2-2 NA TRBV7-2 NA TGTGCCAGCAGGACCCATAGCGGGAACACCGGGGAGCTGTTTTTT CASRTHSGNTGELFF
TRBJ2-5 TRBD1 TRBV20-1 NA TGCAGTGCTAGATACGGACAGGGGCAAGAGACCCAGTACTTC CSARYGQGQETQYF
TRBJ1-4 TRBD1 TRBV12-3/TRBV12-4 few TGTGCCAGCAGTTACAGGGGTAGGGGGGCTAATGAAAAACTGTTTTTT CASSYRGRGANEKLFF
TRBJ2-7 TRBD2 TRBV20-1 few TGCAGTGCTAGAGATCCCGCGGGGGGTAGCTCCTACGAGCAGTACTTC CSARDPAGGSSYEQYF
TRBJ2-1 NA TRBV6-6 NA TGTGCCAGCAGAACAAGTGATGAGCAGTTCTTC CASRTSDEQFF
TRBJ2-1 NA TRBV29-1 many TGCAGCGTTGAAGACGCAGGGATCCACAATAATGAGCAGTTCTTC CSVEDAGIHNNEQFF
TRBJ1-1 TRBD1 TRBV12-3/TRBV12-4 few TGTGCCAGCAGTTTCAGGGACAGCGTCACTGAAGCTTTCTTT CASSFRDSVTEAFF
TRBJ1-3 NA TRBV12-3/TRBV12-4 NA TGTGCCAGCAGTCCCGACAGTTACGGAAACACCATATATTTT CASSPDSYGNTIYF
TRBJ2-5 TRBD2 TRBV10-3 few TGTGCCATCAGTCGTACTAGCGGGGTACAAGAGACCCAGTACTTC CAISRTSGVQETQYF
TRBJ2-3 NA TRBV29-1 many TGCAGCGCGGGGGGCCGCACAGATACGCAGTATTTT CSAGGRTDTQYF
TRBJ2-1 NA TRBV4-2 few TGTGCCAGCAGCCAAGCGGTAGCTTACAATGAGCAGTTCTTC CASSQAVAYNEQFF
TRBJ2-5 TRBD2 TRBV7-2 many TGTGCCAGCAGCCTGACTAGCGGGCAAGAGACCCAGTACTTC CASSLTSGQETQYF
TRBJ2-6 TRBD1 TRBV20-1 many TGCAGTGCTCAGGACAGGGGGAAATCTGGGGCCAACGTCCTGACTTTC CSAQDRGKSGANVLTF
TRBJ1-2 NA TRBV12-3/TRBV12-4 NA TGTGCCAGCAGCCCCTCTTCTGGGGGCTACACCTTC CASSPSSGGYTF
TRBJ1-1 NA TRBV29-1 NA TGCAGCGTTGTCTTCCAGGGCCAAGGGGGGACTGAAGCTTTCTTT CSVVFQGQGGTEAFF
TRBJ2-3 NA TRBV7-9 many TGTGCCAGCAGCTTAGTGGCGGGGAACCCCACAGATACGCAGTATTTT CASSLVAGNPTDTQYF
TRBJ2-3 TRBD2 TRBV24-1 NA TGTGCCACGGGGGTTGCGGGGGGCAACACAGATACGCAGTATTTT CATGVAGGNTDTQYF
TRBJ2-3 TRBD1 TRBV18 many TGTGCCAGCTCACCACGACAGGGGAGGTGGGCAGATACGCAGTATTTT CASSPRQGRWADTQYF
TRBJ1-5 NA TRBV20-1 few TGCAGTGCTAGAGATATCCGGGGACGGGGTAACAATCAGCCCCAGCATTTT CSARDIRGRGNNQPQHF
TRBJ2-3 NA TRBV6-2/TRBV6-3 NA TGTGCCAGCAGTTACTCGATGAAGAGTCCAGATACGCAGTATTTT CASSYSMKSPDTQYF
TRBJ2-1 NA TRBV3-1 many TGTGCCAGCAGCCAACGCGCACAGGTGCATGAGCAGTTCTTC CASSQRAQVHEQFF
TRBJ2-5 NA TRBV27 many TGTGCCAGCAGTCCTATCACCGGGCCCGGGATAGAGACCCAGTACTTC CASSPITGPGIETQYF
TRBJ2-2 NA TRBV6-5 NA TGTGCCAGCAGTTACTCGAGAGCGGCGAACACCGGGGAGCTGTTTTTT CASSYSRAANTGELFF
TRBJ2-1 TRBD2 TRBV5-1 NA TGCGCCAGCAGCTTCCTTGGGTTGAGCGGGGGAAAACACAATGAGCAGTTCTTC CASSFLGLSGGKHNEQFF
TRBJ2-5 TRBD1 TRBV7-9 many TGTGCCAGCAGCTTAGGGACAGGGGAAGAGACCCAGTACTTC CASSLGTGEETQYF
TRBJ2-3 NA TRBV12-3/TRBV12-4 many TGTGCCAGCGGGGCGACTCCCACAGATACGCAGTATTTT CASGATPTDTQYF
TRBJ2-2 NA TRBV20-1 many TGCAGTGCTAGGTCCGGCGCCGGGGAGCTGTTTTTT CSARSGAGELFF
TRBJ2-1 NA TRBV20-1 many TGCAGTGCTATGGCCACGTGGCCAGACAATGAGCAGTTCTTC CSAMATWPDNEQFF
TRBJ1-3 TRBD1 TRBV20-1 NA TGCCGGGACAGTGGCTCTGGAAACACCATATATTTT CRDSGSGNTIYF
TRBJ2-1 TRBD1 TRBV2 many TGTGCCAGCAGTAAACAGGGGAAGTCCTACAATGAGCAGTTCTTC CASSKQGKSYNEQFF
TRBJ1-5 TRBD1 TRBV24-1 NA TGTGCCACCAGTGATCCCGGACAGGGCAATCAGCCCCAGCATTTT CATSDPGQGNQPQHF
TRBJ1-1 NA TRBV7-6 NA TGTGCCAGCAGCTTAGCTCAGGGGACTAACACTGAAGCTTTCTTT CASSLAQGTNTEAFF
TRBJ2-7 NA TRBV20-1 many TGCAGTGCTAGAGATAACAGCCACGAGCAGTACTTC CSARDNSHEQYF
TRBJ1-1 NA TRBV5-1 NA TGCGCCAGCAGCTTCGCAGAGCGGATGAACACTGAAGCTTTCTTT CASSFAERMNTEAFF
TRBJ2-3 TRBD2 TRBV12-3/TRBV12-4 NA TGTGCCAGCAGTTCGAAGCGGGGTGCTAGCACAGATACGCAGTATTTT CASSSKRGASTDTQYF
TRBJ2-5 TRBD2 TRBV11-3 many TGTGCCAGCTGGACTAGCGGGGGGCACACGGAGACCCAGTACTTC CASWTSGGHTETQYF
TRBJ2-2 NA TRBV6-4 few TGTGCCAGCAGTGTTTCATCAAACACCGGGGAGCTGTTTTTT CASSVSSNTGELFF
TRBJ1-1 NA TRBV20-1 NA TGCAGTGCTAGAGATCAAGACAGGTCAGGGGATGAAGCTTTCTTT CSARDQDRSGDEAFF
TRBJ2-5 NA TRBV7-2 many TGTGCCAGCAGCTTAGGGGTCAGTCAGTACTTC CASSLGVSQYF
TRBJ2-2 NA TRBV12-5 NA TGTGCTAGTGGTCCCTGGGACCTTACCGGGGAGCTGTTTTTT CASGPWDLTGELFF
TRBJ2-1 TRBD2 TRBV12-3/TRBV12-4 many TGTGCCAGCAGTTACCTAGCGGGGGGGCAAAATGAGCAGTTCTTC CASSYLAGGQNEQFF
TRBJ2-3 NA TRBV7-2 NA TGTGCCAGCAGCAAGCGGACCGCCCCCCCTCTAACGCAGTATTTT CASSKRTAPPLTQYF
TRBJ2-5 NA TRBV4-1 NA TGCGCCAGCAGCTACACAGAGGACGAGACCCAGTACTTC CASSYTEDETQYF
TRBJ2-7 NA TRBV12-3/TRBV12-4 few TGTGCCAGCAGTTTAGTTCCGCAGCCCTACGAGCAGTACTTC CASSLVPQPYEQYF
TRBJ2-1 TRBD2 TRBV5-5 many TGTGCCAGCAGGGCTCTAGCGGGGGGGAGAAATGAGCAGTTCTTC CASRALAGGRNEQFF
TRBJ2-1 NA TRBV29-1 many TGCAGCGCGAACGGACTCGGTGAGCAGTTCTTC CSANGLGEQFF
TRBJ1-3 NA TRBV20-1 many TGCAGTGCTAGAGATCTGTCGGGAAACACCATATATTTT CSARDLSGNTIYF
TRBJ2-7 NA TRBV20-1 NA TGCAGTGCTAGAGGAAGGGCTTTAGGTTGGGGCGAGCAGTACTTC CSARGRALGWGEQYF